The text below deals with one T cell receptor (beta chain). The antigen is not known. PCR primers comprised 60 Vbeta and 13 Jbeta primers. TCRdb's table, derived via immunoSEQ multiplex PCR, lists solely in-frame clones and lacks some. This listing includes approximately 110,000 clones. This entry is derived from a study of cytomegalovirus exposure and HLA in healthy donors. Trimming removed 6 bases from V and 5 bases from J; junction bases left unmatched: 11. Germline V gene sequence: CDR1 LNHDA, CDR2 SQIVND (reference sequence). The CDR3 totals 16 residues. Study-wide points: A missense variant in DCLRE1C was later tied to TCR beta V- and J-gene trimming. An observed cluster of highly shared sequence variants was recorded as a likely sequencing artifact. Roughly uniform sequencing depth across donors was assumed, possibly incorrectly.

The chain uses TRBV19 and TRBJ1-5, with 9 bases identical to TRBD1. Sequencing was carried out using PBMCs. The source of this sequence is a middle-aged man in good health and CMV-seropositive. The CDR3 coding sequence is TGTGCCAGTAGGACCGCCGGGACAGGGACCGATCAGCCCCAGCATTTT. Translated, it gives CASRTAGTGTDQPQHF. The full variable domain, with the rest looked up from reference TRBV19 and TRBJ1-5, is DGGITQSPKYLFRKEGQNVTLSCEQNLNHDAMYWYRQDPGQGLRLIYYSQIVNDFQKGDIAEGYSVSREKKESFPLTVTSAQKNPTAFYLCASRTAGTGTDQPQHFGDGTRLSIL.